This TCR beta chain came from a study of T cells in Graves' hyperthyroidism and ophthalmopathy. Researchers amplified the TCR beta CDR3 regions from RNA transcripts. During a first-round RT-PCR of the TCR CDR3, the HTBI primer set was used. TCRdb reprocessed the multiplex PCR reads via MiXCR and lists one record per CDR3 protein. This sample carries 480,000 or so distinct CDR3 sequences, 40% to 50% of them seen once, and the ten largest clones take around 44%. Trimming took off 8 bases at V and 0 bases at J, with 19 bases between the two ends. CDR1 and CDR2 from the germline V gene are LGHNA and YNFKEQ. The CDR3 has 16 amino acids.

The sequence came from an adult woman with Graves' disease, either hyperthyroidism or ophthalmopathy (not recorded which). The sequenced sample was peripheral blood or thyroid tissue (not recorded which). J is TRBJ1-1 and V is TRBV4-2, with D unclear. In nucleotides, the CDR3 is TGTGCCAGCTCACCTTTAAACCTGGGGATGAACACTGAAGCTTTCTTT. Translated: CASSPLNLGMNTEAFF.